The rows below give T cell receptor beta chains drawn from one sample of a study of blood T cells in healthy people across ages. Using its own MiXCR run on the 5' RACE reads, TCRdb lists one record per CDR3 protein. The table has about 1.5 million distinct CDR3 sequences, 40% to 45% seen once; the top ten hold about 3.8%. The specimen sequenced was blood. Every receptor here comes from a woman aged 18-30 years in good health. Both conserved end residues are part of each CDR3. The order of the fields is J gene, V gene, CDR3 length, clone size, D gene, CDR3 DNA, CDR3 protein. The D gene is left open where the match is weak. A row's size may be missing; if present it is once, few, many or a size class.

TRBJ2-1 TRBV20-1 18 few TRBD2 TGCAGTGCCCCGCGGGGACTAGCGGGGGATAGCTCCTACAATGAGCAGTTCTTC CSAPRGLAGDSSYNEQFF
TRBJ2-7 TRBV12-3/TRBV12-4 16 NA TRBD2 TGTGCCAGCAGTTTGGGGACTAGGCTTTACTACAATGAGCAGTACTTC CASSLGTRLYYNEQYF
TRBJ2-3 TRBV12-3/TRBV12-4 16 NA TRBD1 TGTGCCAGCACCGTCGCTGGGACAGGGGATCCTCATACGCAGTATTTT CASTVAGTGDPHTQYF
TRBJ2-7 TRBV2 14 NA NA TGTGCCAGCAGCCTGGGGGCGATTAAGTACGAGCAGTACTTC CASSLGAIKYEQYF
TRBJ2-5 TRBV5-1 13 NA NA TGCGCCAGCAGCTTTAGGCTAACTAATGAGCAGTACTTC CASSFRLTNEQYF
TRBJ2-3 TRBV12-3/TRBV12-4 13 NA NA TGTGCCAGCAGGTCGACAGAGCCAGATACGCAGTATTTT CASRSTEPDTQYF
TRBJ2-7 TRBV11-2 14 NA TRBD2 TGTGCCAGCAGCTTAGGACTAGCGGGCTCGCCCCAGTACTTC CASSLGLAGSPQYF
TRBJ2-1 TRBV2 16 few TRBD1 TGTGCCAGCAGCTTACCTCCGGGACAGCTTTTGGATGAGCAGTTCTTC CASSLPPGQLLDEQFF
TRBJ2-2 TRBV6-1 13 few NA TGTGCCAGCAGTGAAAGGCGCGGCGGGGAGCTGTTTTTT CASSERRGGELFF
TRBJ2-3 TRBV28 12 NA NA TGTGCCAGCAGTTTTAACTCGGATACGCAGTATTTT CASSFNSDTQYF
TRBJ2-4 TRBV12-3/TRBV12-4 13 NA TRBD2 TGTGCCAGCAGCCCCGGACTAGCGTTGGAGCAGTACTTC CASSPGLALEQYF
TRBJ2-7 TRBV28 14 few NA TGTGCCAGCAGTACTAGGGGTTCGAACTACGAGCAGTACTTC CASSTRGSNYEQYF
TRBJ1-1 TRBV12-3/TRBV12-4 14 few NA TGTGCCAGCAGCGTGCGGGGCATGAACACTGAAGCTTTCTTT CASSVRGMNTEAFF
TRBJ2-7 TRBV11-1 13 NA NA TGTGCCAGCAGCTTACGACGGTACGATGAGCAGTACTTC CASSLRRYDEQYF
TRBJ2-7 TRBV9 15 few TRBD2 TGTGCCAGCAGCCGACTAGCGGGGACCTCCTACGGGCAGTACTTC CASSRLAGTSYGQYF
TRBJ2-1 TRBV6-1 18 NA NA TGTGCCAGCAGTGAAGCGCTTACAGCGGCAAGCTCCTACAATGAGCAGTTCTTC CASSEALTAASSYNEQFF
TRBJ2-5 TRBV6-1 15 NA NA TGTGCCAGCAGTGAAGAGGACTTCGTGAGGGAGACCCAGTACTTC CASSEEDFVRETQYF
TRBJ1-3 TRBV6-5 14 NA TRBD1 TGTGCCAGCAAGAACAGGGGGCCTGGAAACACCATATATTTT CASKNRGPGNTIYF
TRBJ2-7 TRBV6-5 14 NA NA TGTGCCAGCAGCCTTACTTTTAGCTCCTACGAGCAGTACTTC CASSLTFSSYEQYF
TRBJ2-1 TRBV29-1 14 NA TRBD2 TGCAGCGCAACTGGACTAGAATCCTACAATGAGCAGTTCTTC CSATGLESYNEQFF
TRBJ1-6 TRBV20-1 17 NA NA TGCAGTGCTTACTTTTTCGATGGGGAAGGCAATGGCTGGGCGGTCCACTTT CSAYFFDGEGNGWAVHF
TRBJ1-5 TRBV6-1 15 few NA TGTGCCAGCAGTGAAATGGGGGTAAGCAATCAGCCCCAGCATTTT CASSEMGVSNQPQHF
TRBJ2-1 TRBV27 15 few NA TGTGCCAGCAGTCCCGACGTAAGCTCCTACAATGAGCAGTTCTTC CASSPDVSSYNEQFF
TRBJ1-2 TRBV5-5 14 few NA TGTGCCAGCAGCCTATTGGGGTTTAACTATGGCTACACCTTC CASSLLGFNYGYTF
TRBJ1-2 TRBV19 14 NA NA TGTGCCAGTATCCCGTTGAACCAACCCCATGGCTACACCTTC CASIPLNQPHGYTF
TRBJ1-2 TRBV27 12 NA NA TGTGCCGGCACCGATGGGGGTAATGGCTACACCTTC CAGTDGGNGYTF
TRBJ2-3 TRBV18 14 NA NA TGTACCAGCTCACCCCGGGACACTCCAGATACGCAGTATTTT CTSSPRDTPDTQYF
TRBJ1-6 TRBV7-9 15 few NA TGTGCCAGCAGCTTCACAACTGACTATAATTCACCCCTCCACTTT CASSFTTDYNSPLHF
TRBJ2-3 TRBV6-5 15 few NA TGTGCCAGCAGTTACGGAGCGGCTAGCACAGATACGCAGTATTTT CASSYGAASTDTQYF
TRBJ1-5 TRBV12-3/TRBV12-4 12 many NA TGTGCCAGCAGCGAGTGGAATCAGCCCCAGCATTTT CASSEWNQPQHF
TRBJ1-2 TRBV7-9 14 NA NA TGTGCCAGCAGCCGAACGGACACTCCCTATGGCTACACCTTC CASSRTDTPYGYTF
TRBJ2-1 TRBV27 17 NA TRBD2 TGTGCCAGCAGTCGGGGGACTAGCGGGAGGGGGTACAATGAGCAGTTCTTC CASSRGTSGRGYNEQFF
TRBJ1-6 TRBV4-3 16 few NA TGCGCCAGCAGCCAAGAAAGGGGGGGAGATAATTCACCCCTCCACTTT CASSQERGGDNSPLHF
TRBJ2-1 TRBV7-6 19 NA NA TGTGCCAGCAACTCCCGGGGGCCGATATACTACAGCTCCTACAATGAGCAGTTCTTC CASNSRGPIYYSSYNEQFF
TRBJ1-2 TRBV10-3 15 once NA TGTGCCATCAGTGACTCGACAGGTGTTAACTATGGCTACACCTTC CAISDSTGVNYGYTF
TRBJ1-4 TRBV3-1 17 NA TRBD1 TGTGCCAGCAGCGCCGGGACAGGGGGATGGAATGGTGAAAAACTGTTTTTT CASSAGTGGWNGEKLFF
TRBJ2-7 TRBV28 15 NA TRBD2 TGTGCCAGCAGCCCCTTGGGCGGGAGGAACCACGAGCAGTACTTC CASSPLGGRNHEQYF
TRBJ1-2 TRBV6-5 12 NA NA TGTGCCAGCAGATCAGGGTACTCTGGCTACACCTTC CASRSGYSGYTF
TRBJ2-1 TRBV11-2 16 NA NA TGTGACAGCAGCTTAGGACTGCAAACTTGGTACAATGAGCAGTTCTTC CDSSLGLQTWYNEQFF
TRBJ2-7 TRBV6-2/TRBV6-3 17 NA NA TGTGCCAGCAGTCACCCGACGACAGGTTGGCTATCCTACGAGCAGTACTTC CASSHPTTGWLSYEQYF
TRBJ2-5 TRBV25-1 14 many TRBD1 TGTGCCAGCAGTGAGACAGGGGATCAAGAGACCCAGTACTTC CASSETGDQETQYF